A selection of T cell receptor beta chains follows, all from one sample in a study of graft-versus-host responses after intestinal transplantation. The protocol was immunoSEQ multiplex PCR, while the TCRdb copy is restricted to in-frame clones and leaves out a portion. The table lists fewer than 25,000 clones, over 35% of them singletons, with 0.88% in the top ten. The starting material was alloreactive CD4+ T cells from a mixed lymphocyte reaction culture, obtained before intestinal transplant. The receptors come from a human patient who received an intestinal transplant. Each CDR3 is given with its conserved first and last residue. The order of the fields is CDR3 protein, CDR3 DNA, J gene, D gene, V gene, clone size. A D gene is named only where the DNA matches it firmly. The listing skips clone size in some rows; elsewhere it reads once, few, many or a size class.

cdr3_aa: CASSIVGKRELFF
cdr3_nt: TGTGCCAGTAGTATAGTTGGAAAACGGGAACTGTTTTTT
j_call: TRBJ1-4
d_call: -
v_call: TRBV19
clone_size: -

cdr3_aa: CASSLWGQGTYEQYF
cdr3_nt: TGTGCCAGCAGCTTGTGGGGACAGGGTACCTACGAGCAGTACTTC
j_call: TRBJ2-7
d_call: TRBD1
v_call: TRBV5-8
clone_size: -

cdr3_aa: CASSYYEHSYNEQFF
cdr3_nt: TGTGCCAGCAGTTACTACGAGCACTCCTACAATGAGCAGTTCTTC
j_call: TRBJ2-1
d_call: -
v_call: TRBV6-5
clone_size: -

cdr3_aa: CASSEDSHGYTF
cdr3_nt: TGTGCCAGCAGTGAAGACAGCCATGGCTACACCTTC
j_call: TRBJ1-2
d_call: -
v_call: TRBV2
clone_size: few

cdr3_aa: CASSRKTDPYEQYF
cdr3_nt: TGTGCTAGCAGCAGGAAGACAGATCCCTACGAGCAGTACTTC
j_call: TRBJ2-7
d_call: -
v_call: TRBV7-7
clone_size: -

cdr3_aa: CASSLSGRGYNEQFF
cdr3_nt: TGTGCCAGCAGCTTATCGGGGCGGGGGTACAATGAGCAGTTCTTC
j_call: TRBJ2-1
d_call: TRBD2
v_call: TRBV7-2
clone_size: -

cdr3_aa: CASRTTANTEAFF
cdr3_nt: TGTGCCAGCAGGACGACAGCGAACACTGAAGCTTTCTTT
j_call: TRBJ1-1
d_call: -
v_call: TRBV7-3
clone_size: -

cdr3_aa: CASSLFRDRLSTDTQYF
cdr3_nt: TGTGCCAGCAGCTTATTTCGGGACAGGCTCAGCACAGATACGCAGTATTTT
j_call: TRBJ2-3
d_call: TRBD1
v_call: TRBV7-6
clone_size: -

cdr3_aa: CASSPGQGYGQPQHF
cdr3_nt: TGTGCCAGCTCACCGGGACAGGGTTATGGTCAGCCCCAGCATTTT
j_call: TRBJ1-5
d_call: TRBD1
v_call: TRBV18
clone_size: -

cdr3_aa: CASSPQGLYGYTF
cdr3_nt: TGTGCCAGCAGCCCCCAGGGGCTCTATGGCTACACCTTC
j_call: TRBJ1-2
d_call: -
v_call: TRBV7-9
clone_size: few

cdr3_aa: CAATRTGQDGYTF
cdr3_nt: TGTGCCGCTACTCGGACAGGGCAGGATGGCTACACCTTC
j_call: TRBJ1-2
d_call: TRBD1
v_call: TRBV10-3
clone_size: once

cdr3_aa: CASSYAGNSGNTIYF
cdr3_nt: TGTGCCAGCAGTTACGCAGGAAACTCTGGAAACACCATATATTTT
j_call: TRBJ1-3
d_call: -
v_call: TRBV6-5
clone_size: -

cdr3_aa: CAIPGCTVGYTF
cdr3_nt: TGTGCCATCCCGGGGTGCACGGTAGGCTACACCTTC
j_call: TRBJ1-2
d_call: -
v_call: TRBV21-1
clone_size: few

cdr3_aa: CASTPWGQGLHNEQFF
cdr3_nt: TGTGCCAGTACCCCCTGGGGGCAGGGATTACACAATGAGCAGTTCTTC
j_call: TRBJ2-1
d_call: -
v_call: TRBV19
clone_size: -

cdr3_aa: CASSQGRGLYNSPLHF
cdr3_nt: TGTGCCAGCAGCCAAGGGAGGGGGCTATATAATTCACCCCTCCACTTT
j_call: TRBJ1-6
d_call: TRBD1
v_call: TRBV14
clone_size: -

cdr3_aa: CASSRDRGGETQYF
cdr3_nt: TGTGCCAGCAGCCGGGACAGGGGGGGGGAGACCCAGTACTTC
j_call: TRBJ2-5
d_call: TRBD1
v_call: TRBV9
clone_size: few

cdr3_aa: CASSKKTPRRGYGYTF
cdr3_nt: TGTGCCAGCAGCAAAAAAACCCCACGGCGGGGCTATGGCTACACCTTC
j_call: TRBJ1-2
d_call: -
v_call: TRBV21-1
clone_size: -

cdr3_aa: CASSPLSNYGYTF
cdr3_nt: TGTGCCAGCTCACCACTCTCTAACTATGGCTACACCTTC
j_call: TRBJ1-2
d_call: -
v_call: TRBV18
clone_size: few

cdr3_aa: CASSQDPQGQRQPQHF
cdr3_nt: TGCGCCAGCAGCCAAGATCCCCAGGGACAGAGACAGCCCCAGCATTTT
j_call: TRBJ1-5
d_call: TRBD1
v_call: TRBV4-1
clone_size: few

cdr3_aa: CASSFGREETQYF
cdr3_nt: TGTGCCAGCAGCTTCGGGAGGGAAGAGACCCAGTACTTC
j_call: TRBJ2-5
d_call: TRBD2
v_call: TRBV7-8
clone_size: few

cdr3_aa: CASSPNQGVIEPQHF
cdr3_nt: TGTGCCAGCTCACCAAACCAGGGCGTCATTGAGCCCCAGCATTTT
j_call: TRBJ1-5
d_call: -
v_call: TRBV18
clone_size: -

cdr3_aa: CASSPGSGTGVF
cdr3_nt: TGTGCCAGCAGTCCGGGCTCTGGGACAGGGGTCTTC
j_call: TRBJ2-7
d_call: TRBD1
v_call: TRBV5-5
clone_size: once

cdr3_aa: CASSIRGASYEQYF
cdr3_nt: TGTGCCAGTAGTATACGGGGGGCCTCCTACGAGCAGTACTTC
j_call: TRBJ2-7
d_call: -
v_call: TRBV19
clone_size: once

cdr3_aa: CASSARTGGHTIYF
cdr3_nt: TGTGCCAGCAGTGCCCGGACAGGGGGACACACCATATATTTT
j_call: TRBJ1-3
d_call: TRBD1
v_call: TRBV6-1
clone_size: -

cdr3_aa: CASSIGGGRVPNIQYF
cdr3_nt: TGTGCCAGCAGCATAGGGGGAGGGAGGGTCCCAAACATTCAGTACTTC
j_call: TRBJ2-4
d_call: -
v_call: TRBV11-2
clone_size: -

cdr3_aa: CASSLRGGSYEQYF
cdr3_nt: TGTGCCAGCAGCTTACGTGGAGGTTCCTACGAGCAGTACTTC
j_call: TRBJ2-7
d_call: -
v_call: TRBV7-9
clone_size: -

cdr3_aa: CASSIVQGETEAFF
cdr3_nt: TGTGCCAGTAGTATCGTGCAGGGGGAGACTGAAGCTTTCTTT
j_call: TRBJ1-1
d_call: TRBD1
v_call: TRBV19
clone_size: -

cdr3_aa: CASKWGGSPLHF
cdr3_nt: TGTGCTAGTAAGTGGGGCGGATCACCCCTCCACTTT
j_call: TRBJ1-6
d_call: -
v_call: TRBV12-5
clone_size: -

cdr3_aa: CASSRHFYGYTF
cdr3_nt: TGTGCCAGTAGTAGACATTTCTATGGCTACACCTTC
j_call: TRBJ1-2
d_call: -
v_call: TRBV19
clone_size: -

cdr3_aa: CASNRGKGVNTGELFF
cdr3_nt: TGTGCCAGCAACAGGGGAAAGGGGGTAAACACCGGGGAGCTGTTTTTT
j_call: TRBJ2-2
d_call: TRBD1
v_call: TRBV5-6
clone_size: few

cdr3_aa: CASSQSGDRGGNTEAFF
cdr3_nt: TGCGCCAGCAGTCAATCGGGGGACAGGGGGGGGAACACTGAAGCTTTCTTT
j_call: TRBJ1-1
d_call: TRBD1
v_call: TRBV23-1
clone_size: -

cdr3_aa: CASSLVVRSWEGAFF
cdr3_nt: TGTGCCAGCAGCTTAGTGGTGAGGTCTTGGGAGGGAGCTTTCTTT
j_call: TRBJ1-1
d_call: -
v_call: TRBV7-2
clone_size: few

cdr3_aa: CASSYPVSTQYF
cdr3_nt: TGTGCCAGCAGTTACCCTGTATCTACGCAGTATTTT
j_call: TRBJ2-3
d_call: -
v_call: TRBV6-6
clone_size: few

cdr3_aa: CASRFRVVDNEQFF
cdr3_nt: TGTGCAAGTCGCTTCCGGGTCGTAGACAATGAGCAGTTCTTC
j_call: TRBJ2-1
d_call: -
v_call: TRBV12-2
clone_size: -

cdr3_aa: CASSFSGTDTQYF
cdr3_nt: TGCGCCAGCAGCTTCTCCGGCACAGATACGCAGTATTTT
j_call: TRBJ2-3
d_call: -
v_call: TRBV5-1
clone_size: few

cdr3_aa: CASSPGGPIYEQYF
cdr3_nt: TGTGCCAGCTCCCCCGGGGGGCCCATCTACGAGCAGTACTTC
j_call: TRBJ2-7
d_call: -
v_call: TRBV18
clone_size: -

cdr3_aa: CASSLSLAGGPYEQYF
cdr3_nt: TGCGCCAGCAGCTTGTCCCTAGCGGGGGGGCCTTACGAGCAGTACTTC
j_call: TRBJ2-7
d_call: TRBD2
v_call: TRBV5-1
clone_size: -

cdr3_aa: CASTTTNNSPLHF
cdr3_nt: TGTGCCAGCACCACAACGAATAATTCACCCCTCCACTTT
j_call: TRBJ1-6
d_call: -
v_call: TRBV6-1
clone_size: medium-sized

cdr3_aa: CASSYTYSAPGEQYF
cdr3_nt: TGTGCCAGCAGTTACACCTACTCAGCCCCAGGGGAGCAGTACTTC
j_call: TRBJ2-7
d_call: -
v_call: TRBV6-6
clone_size: -

cdr3_aa: CASSPAGGPLYQETQYF
cdr3_nt: TGCGCCAGCAGCCCAGCGGGGGGACCTTTGTACCAAGAGACCCAGTACTTC
j_call: TRBJ2-5
d_call: TRBD2
v_call: TRBV5-1
clone_size: -

cdr3_aa: CASSWTSGGTDTQYF
cdr3_nt: TGTGCCAGCAGTTGGACTAGCGGGGGCACAGATACGCAGTATTTT
j_call: TRBJ2-3
d_call: TRBD2
v_call: TRBV27
clone_size: -

cdr3_aa: CASSARTEAFF
cdr3_nt: TGTGCCAGCAGTGCTCGGACTGAAGCTTTCTTT
j_call: TRBJ1-1
d_call: -
v_call: TRBV25-1
clone_size: once

cdr3_aa: CAVHRGAYEQYF
cdr3_nt: TGTGCCGTCCATCGGGGGGCCTACGAGCAGTACTTC
j_call: TRBJ2-7
d_call: TRBD2
v_call: TRBV6-1
clone_size: few

cdr3_aa: CASSTLAGVTDTQYF
cdr3_nt: TGTGCCAGCAGCACACTAGCGGGGGTTACAGATACGCAGTATTTT
j_call: TRBJ2-3
d_call: TRBD2
v_call: TRBV6-5
clone_size: -

cdr3_aa: CASSPGLAASDTQYF
cdr3_nt: TGTGCCAGCAGCCCGGGACTAGCGGCGTCAGATACGCAGTATTTT
j_call: TRBJ2-3
d_call: TRBD2
v_call: TRBV11-2
clone_size: -

cdr3_aa: CASSPQVYNEQFF
cdr3_nt: TGTGCCAGCAGCCCCCAGGTTTACAATGAGCAGTTCTTC
j_call: TRBJ2-1
d_call: -
v_call: TRBV7-3
clone_size: -

cdr3_aa: CASSPRGPTDTQYF
cdr3_nt: TGTGCCAGCTCACCAAGAGGGCCCACAGATACGCAGTATTTT
j_call: TRBJ2-3
d_call: -
v_call: TRBV18
clone_size: few

cdr3_aa: CASRSTGFLTNTEAFF
cdr3_nt: TGCGCCAGCAGGAGTACAGGGTTTCTTACGAACACTGAAGCTTTCTTT
j_call: TRBJ1-1
d_call: -
v_call: TRBV10-2
clone_size: -

cdr3_aa: CASSAGQDWNSPLHF
cdr3_nt: TGTGCCAGCAGCGCGGGACAGGACTGGAATTCACCCCTCCACTTT
j_call: TRBJ1-6
d_call: TRBD1
v_call: TRBV9
clone_size: -

cdr3_aa: CASSQGYRGPYEQYF
cdr3_nt: TGCGCCAGCAGCCAAGGCTACAGGGGCCCTTACGAGCAGTACTTC
j_call: TRBJ2-7
d_call: TRBD1
v_call: TRBV4-1
clone_size: few

cdr3_aa: CASSLTRLAKNIQYF
cdr3_nt: TGTGCCAGCAGTCTTACCAGACTAGCCAAAAACATTCAGTACTTC
j_call: TRBJ2-4
d_call: -
v_call: TRBV7-2
clone_size: few

cdr3_aa: CASGKTGPSGNTIYF
cdr3_nt: TGTGCCAGCGGAAAGACAGGACCGTCTGGAAACACCATATATTTT
j_call: TRBJ1-3
d_call: -
v_call: TRBV6-1
clone_size: -

cdr3_aa: CASRRHRGPYEQYF
cdr3_nt: TGTGCCAGCAGAAGACACAGGGGCCCTTACGAGCAGTACTTC
j_call: TRBJ2-7
d_call: TRBD1
v_call: TRBV6-5
clone_size: once

cdr3_aa: CASTPGREAYNEQFF
cdr3_nt: TGTGCCAGCACCCCAGGGAGGGAAGCCTACAATGAGCAGTTCTTC
j_call: TRBJ2-1
d_call: TRBD2
v_call: TRBV6-1
clone_size: -

cdr3_aa: CASSPDRNTIYF
cdr3_nt: TGCGCCAGCAGCCCGGACAGGAACACCATATATTTT
j_call: TRBJ1-3
d_call: TRBD1
v_call: TRBV5-1
clone_size: -